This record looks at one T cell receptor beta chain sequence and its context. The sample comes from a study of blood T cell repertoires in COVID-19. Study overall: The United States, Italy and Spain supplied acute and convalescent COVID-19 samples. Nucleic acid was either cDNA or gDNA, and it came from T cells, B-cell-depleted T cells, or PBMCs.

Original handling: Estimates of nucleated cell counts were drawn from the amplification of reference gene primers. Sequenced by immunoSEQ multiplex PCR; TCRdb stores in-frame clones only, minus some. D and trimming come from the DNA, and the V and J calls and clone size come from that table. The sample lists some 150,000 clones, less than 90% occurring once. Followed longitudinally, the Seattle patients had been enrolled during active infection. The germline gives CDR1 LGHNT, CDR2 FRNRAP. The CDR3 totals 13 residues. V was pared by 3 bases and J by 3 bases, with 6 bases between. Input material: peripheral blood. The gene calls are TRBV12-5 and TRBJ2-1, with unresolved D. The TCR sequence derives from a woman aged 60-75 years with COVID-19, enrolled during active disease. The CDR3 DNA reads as TGTGCTAGTGGTTTATTCGTCTACAATGAGCAGTTCTTC. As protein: CASGLFVYNEQFF.